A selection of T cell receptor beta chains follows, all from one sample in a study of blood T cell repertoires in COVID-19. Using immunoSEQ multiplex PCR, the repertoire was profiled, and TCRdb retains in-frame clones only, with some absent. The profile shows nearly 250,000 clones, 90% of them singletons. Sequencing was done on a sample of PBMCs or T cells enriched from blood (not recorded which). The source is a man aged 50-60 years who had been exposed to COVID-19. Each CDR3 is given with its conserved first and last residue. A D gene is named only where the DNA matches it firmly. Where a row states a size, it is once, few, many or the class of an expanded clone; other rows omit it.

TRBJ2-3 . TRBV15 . TGTGCCACCAGCAGCCACCTCCCCGGTCGCACAGATACGCAGTATTTT CATSSHLPGRTDTQYF
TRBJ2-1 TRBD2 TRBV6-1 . TGTGCCAGCAGTGAAGCTTCCTTCGTGACTAGCGGCAATGAGCAGTTCTTC CASSEASFVTSGNEQFF
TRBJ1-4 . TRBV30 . TGTGCCTGGAGTGTAGGGGTCCGGAGCAGTGAAAAACTGTTTTTT CAWSVGVRSSEKLFF
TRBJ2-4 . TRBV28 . TGTGCCAGCAGTTTGTATCGGGTAGCCAAAAACATTCAGTACTTC CASSLYRVAKNIQYF
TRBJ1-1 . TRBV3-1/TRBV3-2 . TGTGCCAGCAGCCCTGGGGGGGCGAGGAACACTGAAGCTTTCTTT CASSPGGARNTEAFF
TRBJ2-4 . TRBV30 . TGTGCCTGGAGGTACAGGCCTGAAAACATTCAGTACTTC CAWRYRPENIQYF
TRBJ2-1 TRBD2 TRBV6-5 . TGTGCCAGCAGTCAAAGGACTAGAAACAATGAGCAGTTCTTC CASSQRTRNNEQFF
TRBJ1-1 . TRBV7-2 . TGTGCCAGCAGCTTAGCGGTGGCCTACACTGAAGCTTTCTTT CASSLAVAYTEAFF
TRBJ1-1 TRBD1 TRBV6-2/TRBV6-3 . TGTGCCAGCAGTGCCGCCAGGGGGCTTGTCACTGAAGCTTTCTTT CASSAARGLVTEAFF
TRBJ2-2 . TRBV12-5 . TGTGCTAGTGGGAATCAGGGTTACGGGGAGCTGTTTTTT CASGNQGYGELFF
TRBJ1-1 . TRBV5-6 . TGTGCCAGCAGCTTGGTTGGATCTGGGAGGTGGGCGGCTGAAGCTTTCTTT CASSLVGSGRWAAEAFF
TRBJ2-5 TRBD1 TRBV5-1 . TGCGCCAGCAGCTATGACAGGGCCCAAGAGACCCAGTACTTC CASSYDRAQETQYF
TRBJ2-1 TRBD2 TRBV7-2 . TGTGCCAACAGCTTGGGTGCGGGGGGAAAATTCTACAATGAGCAGTTCTTC CANSLGAGGKFYNEQFF
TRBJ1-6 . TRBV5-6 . TGTGCCAGCAGCCGTTATATGGACAGTTGGAATAATTCACCCCTCCACTTT CASSRYMDSWNNSPLHF
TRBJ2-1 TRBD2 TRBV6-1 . TGTGCCAGCAGTGAAAGGTTCAGCGGGGGGATCTCCTACAATGAGCAGTTCTTC CASSERFSGGISYNEQFF
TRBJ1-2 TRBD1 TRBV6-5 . TGTGCCAGCAGAAAAACAGGGGCCGGCAACTATGGCTACACCTTC CASRKTGAGNYGYTF
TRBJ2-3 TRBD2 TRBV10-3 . TGTGCCATCAGTGAGTCAGGGTATCTAGCGGGAGATACGCAGTATTTT CAISESGYLAGDTQYF
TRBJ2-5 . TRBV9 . TGTGCCAGCAGCGTTTACGGACGCTCCCCAGGGGAGACCCAGTACTTC CASSVYGRSPGETQYF
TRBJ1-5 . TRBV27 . TGTGCCAGCAGTTTATCGAGAGCAGGGAATATTGGTCAGCCCCAGCATTTT CASSLSRAGNIGQPQHF
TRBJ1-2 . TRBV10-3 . TGTGCCTCCCAATCACAGGGAAGCAAAATCTATGGCTACACCTTC CASQSQGSKIYGYTF
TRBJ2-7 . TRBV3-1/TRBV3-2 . TGTGCCAGCAGCCAATCGTACGAGCAGTACTTC CASSQSYEQYF
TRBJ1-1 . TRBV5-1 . TGCGCCAGCAGCTTGAGGGGCGCGGGGGGTACTGAAGCTTTCTTT CASSLRGAGGTEAFF
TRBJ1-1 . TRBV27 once TGTGCCAGCAGTCGTGGACACCCCACTGAAGCTTTCTTT CASSRGHPTEAFF
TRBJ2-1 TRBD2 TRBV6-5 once TGTGCCAGCAGTTACTTTGGGGGACTAGAGGGTGAGCAGTTCTTC CASSYFGGLEGEQFF
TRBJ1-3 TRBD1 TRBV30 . TGTGCCTGGAGTGTTGGACAGGGTGGAAACACCATATATTTT CAWSVGQGGNTIYF
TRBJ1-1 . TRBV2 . TGTGCCAGCATGGGTACGTTGGGGCGGGAAGCGAACACTGAAGCTTTCTTT CASMGTLGREANTEAFF
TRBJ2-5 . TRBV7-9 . TGTGCCAGCAGCTCTAGCGCGGAGACCCAGTACTTC CASSSSAETQYF
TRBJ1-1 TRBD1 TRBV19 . TGTGCCAGTAGTACTTACACAGGGGGCGCCCAGGACACTGAAGCTTTCTTT CASSTYTGGAQDTEAFF
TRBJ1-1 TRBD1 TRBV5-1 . TGCGCCAGCAGCTTACAGGGGTCGAACACTGAAGCTTTCTTT CASSLQGSNTEAFF
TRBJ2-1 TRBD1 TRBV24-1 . TGTGCCACCAGTGCCTCGGGACAGAGATTCTACAATGAGCAGTTCTTC CATSASGQRFYNEQFF
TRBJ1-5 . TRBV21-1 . TGTGCCAGCAGCAAAGCGTCGGGGGGCAGTTGGAGCAATCAGCCCCAGCATTTT CASSKASGGSWSNQPQHF
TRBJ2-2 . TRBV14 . TGTGCCAGCAGCCAAGTTGCGAACGGGGAGCTGTTTTTT CASSQVANGELFF
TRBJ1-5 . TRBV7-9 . TGTGCCAGCAGCTTAGACAACAGCCGTCAGCCCCAGCATTTT CASSLDNSRQPQHF
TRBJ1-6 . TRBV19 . TGTGCCAGTAGTATTACCGGGACACTCAATTCACCCCTCCACTTT CASSITGTLNSPLHF
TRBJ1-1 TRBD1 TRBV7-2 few TGTGCCAGCAGCCCCCGGACAGGGGTTGGAACTGAAGCTTTCTTT CASSPRTGVGTEAFF
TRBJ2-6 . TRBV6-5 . TGTGCCAGCAGTTTTCGAGGATCTGGGGCCAACGTCCTGACTTTC CASSFRGSGANVLTF
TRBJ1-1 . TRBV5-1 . TGCGCCAGCAGCTTGGGAGTGAACACTGAAGCTTTCTTT CASSLGVNTEAFF
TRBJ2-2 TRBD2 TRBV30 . TGTGCCTGGCATAGCGGGATCGGCACCGGGGAGCTGTTTTTT CAWHSGIGTGELFF
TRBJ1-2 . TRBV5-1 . TGCGCCAGCAGCTTGCTTCAGGGAAACTATGGCTACACCTTC CASSLLQGNYGYTF
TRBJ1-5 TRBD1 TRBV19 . TGTGCCAGTAGTATCTATGGGACAGGGGTAAGGGCCCAGCATTTT CASSIYGTGVRAQHF
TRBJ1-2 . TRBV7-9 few TGTGCCAGCAGCTTAGGAGCTGGACAACCGGGGGTGGGCTACACCTTC CASSLGAGQPGVGYTF
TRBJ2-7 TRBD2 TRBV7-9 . TGTGCCAGCAGCTCTCCCTCTGCTAGCGGGGGACCCTACGAGCAGTACTTC CASSSPSASGGPYEQYF
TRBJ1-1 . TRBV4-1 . TGCGCCAGCTTGCCCCCCGACTCGAGACTGAACACTGAAGCTTTCTTT CASLPPDSRLNTEAFF
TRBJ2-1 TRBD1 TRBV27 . TGTGCCAGCAGGACAGGGAAGAATGAGCAGTTCTTC CASRTGKNEQFF
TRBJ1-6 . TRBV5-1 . TGCGCCAGCAGCCCCGCGGGGGGAAATTCACCCCTCCACTTT CASSPAGGNSPLHF
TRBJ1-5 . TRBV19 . TGTGCCAGTAGTCTCCACAGGGATCGAGGCAATCAGCCCCAGCATTTT CASSLHRDRGNQPQHF
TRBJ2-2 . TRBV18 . TGTGCCAGCTCACCAGTAAAAAGCGGATGGTTCACCGGGGAGCTGTTTTTT CASSPVKSGWFTGELFF
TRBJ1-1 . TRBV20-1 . TGCAGTGCTAGAGAAACGGTCGGGGCTTTCTTT CSARETVGAFF
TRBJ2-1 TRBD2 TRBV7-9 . TGTGCCAGCAGCTTACGGCGGGAGGGCTTGGGGCAGTTCTTC CASSLRREGLGQFF
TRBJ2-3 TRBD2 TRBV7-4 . TGTGCCAGCAGCTTAACGGCGGCTAGCGGGGGTAGTACAGATACGCAGTATTTT CASSLTAASGGSTDTQYF
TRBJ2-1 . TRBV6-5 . TGTGCCAGCAGTTCGGGGGTGGGTCTCGGGATAAATGAGCAGTTCTTC CASSSGVGLGINEQFF
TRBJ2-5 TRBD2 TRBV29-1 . TGCAGCGTTGCCGGACTAGCGGGGACCTCCATAGAGACCCAGTACTTC CSVAGLAGTSIETQYF
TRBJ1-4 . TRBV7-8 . TGTGCCAGCAGCTTAGGACTATGGGCCCATAATGAAAAACTGTTTTTT CASSLGLWAHNEKLFF
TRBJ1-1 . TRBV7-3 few TGTGCCAGCAGCCAATCCAGGGACACTGAAGCTTTCTTT CASSQSRDTEAFF
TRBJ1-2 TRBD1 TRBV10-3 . TGTGCCGTCCGAGCTGGACAGGAGAACTATGGCTACACCTTC CAVRAGQENYGYTF
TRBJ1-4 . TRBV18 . TGTGCCAGCTCACCTCTTGGGCCGAATAATGAAAAACTGTTTTTT CASSPLGPNNEKLFF